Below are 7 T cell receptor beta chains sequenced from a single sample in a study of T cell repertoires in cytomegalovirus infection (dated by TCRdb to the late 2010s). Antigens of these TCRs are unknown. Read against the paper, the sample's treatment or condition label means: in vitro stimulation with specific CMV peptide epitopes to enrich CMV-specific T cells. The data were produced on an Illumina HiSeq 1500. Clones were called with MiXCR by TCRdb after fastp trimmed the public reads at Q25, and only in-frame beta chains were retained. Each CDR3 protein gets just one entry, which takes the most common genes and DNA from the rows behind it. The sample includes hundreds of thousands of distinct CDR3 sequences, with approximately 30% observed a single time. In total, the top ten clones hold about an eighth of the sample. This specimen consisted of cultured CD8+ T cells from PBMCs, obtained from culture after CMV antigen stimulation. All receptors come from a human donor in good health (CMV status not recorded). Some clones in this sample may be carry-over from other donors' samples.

The CDR3 DNA reads as TGTGCCAGCAGTCTAACAGTTCCTAGTAACTATGGCTACACCTTC. Protein product: CASSLTVPSNYGYTF. The chain couples TRBV28 to TRBJ1-2, with unresolved D. This CDR3 is built from 15 residues. V was clipped by 5 bases and J by 1 base, with 14 bases between them. CDR1 is MDHEN, CDR2 SYDVKM, per germline.

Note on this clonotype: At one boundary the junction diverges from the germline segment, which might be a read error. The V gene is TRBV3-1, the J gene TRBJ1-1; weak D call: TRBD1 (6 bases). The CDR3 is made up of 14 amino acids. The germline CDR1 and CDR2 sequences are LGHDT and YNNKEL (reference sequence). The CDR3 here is CVSSQAGEGTEAFF. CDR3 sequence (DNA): TGTGTCAGCAGCCAAGCAGGGGAGGGCACTGAAGCTTTCTTT.

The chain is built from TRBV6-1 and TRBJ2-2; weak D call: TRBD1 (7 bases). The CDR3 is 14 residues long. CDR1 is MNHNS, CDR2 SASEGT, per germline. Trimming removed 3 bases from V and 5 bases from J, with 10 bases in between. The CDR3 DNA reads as TGTGCCAGCAGTGAGACAGGGAGGACCGGGGAGCTGTTTTTT. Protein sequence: CASSETGRTGELFF.

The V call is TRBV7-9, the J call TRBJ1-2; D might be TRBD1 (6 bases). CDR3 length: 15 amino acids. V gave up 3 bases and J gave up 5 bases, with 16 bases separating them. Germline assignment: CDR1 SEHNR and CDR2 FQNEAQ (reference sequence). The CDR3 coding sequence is TGTGCCAGCAGCTTGTTCAGGACAGTCCCTTATGGCTACACCTTC. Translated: CASSLFRTVPYGYTF.

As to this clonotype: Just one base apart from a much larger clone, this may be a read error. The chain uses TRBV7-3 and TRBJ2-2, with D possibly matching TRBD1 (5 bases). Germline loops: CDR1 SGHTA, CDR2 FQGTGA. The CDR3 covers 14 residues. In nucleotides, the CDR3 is TGTGTCAGCAGCTTAAAACAGGCAACCGGGGAGCTGTTTTTT. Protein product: CVSSLKQATGELFF.

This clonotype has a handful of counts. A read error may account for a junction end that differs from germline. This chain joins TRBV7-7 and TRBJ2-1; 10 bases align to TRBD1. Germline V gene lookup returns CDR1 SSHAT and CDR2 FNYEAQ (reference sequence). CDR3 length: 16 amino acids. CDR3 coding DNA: TGTGCTAGCAGCTTGACAGTAGGACAGGGGGTCAATGAGCAGTTCTTC. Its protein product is CASSLTVGQGVNEQFF.

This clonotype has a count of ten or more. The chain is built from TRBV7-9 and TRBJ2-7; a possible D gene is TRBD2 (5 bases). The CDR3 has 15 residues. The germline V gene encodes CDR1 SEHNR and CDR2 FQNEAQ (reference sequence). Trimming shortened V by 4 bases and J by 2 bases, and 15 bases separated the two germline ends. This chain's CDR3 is CASSSEREPPYEQYV. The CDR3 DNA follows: TGTGCCAGCAGCTCCGAGAGGGAGCCCCCCTACGAGCAGTACGTC.